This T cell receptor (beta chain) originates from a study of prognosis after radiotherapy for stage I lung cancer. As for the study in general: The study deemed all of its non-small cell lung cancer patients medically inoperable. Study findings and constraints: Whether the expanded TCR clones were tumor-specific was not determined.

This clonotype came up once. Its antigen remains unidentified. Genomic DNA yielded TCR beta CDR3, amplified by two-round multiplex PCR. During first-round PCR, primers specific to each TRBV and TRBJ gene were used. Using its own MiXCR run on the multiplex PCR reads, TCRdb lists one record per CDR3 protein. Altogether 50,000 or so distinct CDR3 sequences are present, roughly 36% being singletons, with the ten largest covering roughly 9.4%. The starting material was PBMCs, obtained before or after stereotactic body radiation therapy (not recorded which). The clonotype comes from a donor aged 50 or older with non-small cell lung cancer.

DNA of the CDR3: TGTGCCAGCAGTCCTCCGACAGGGGATGTAGACGGCTACACCTTC. Encoded protein: CASSPPTGDVDGYTF. The chain employs TRBV7-9 and TRBJ1-2, with 8 bases lining up with TRBD1. This CDR3 is built from 15 residues. V shed 6 bases, J shed 8 bases, and the junction held 14 bases outside the gene matches. The germline V gene encodes CDR1 SEHNR and CDR2 FQNEAQ (reference sequence).